This record concerns one T cell receptor (beta chain) sequence. This record belongs to a study of blood T cell repertoires in COVID-19. In the original processing: The assay estimated nucleated cells by amplifying reference gene primers. Clones were read by immunoSEQ multiplex PCR, and TCRdb kept only the in-frame ones, dropping some. V, J and clone size reflect that table, while D and trimming were determined from the DNA. The table includes around 240,000 clones, 80% to 90% detected once. The CDR3 is 16 amino acids. Trimming cost V 0 bases and J 0 bases, with 11 bases left between them. CDR1 is LNHNV, CDR2 YYDKDF, per germline (reference sequence).

The specimen was PBMCs or T cells enriched from blood (not recorded which). The TCR sequence derives from a woman between 45 and 65 years old who had recovered from COVID-19. V and J are TRBV15 and TRBJ1-1; D is unresolved. The CDR3 DNA reads as TGTGCCACCAGCAGAGATTCTGAGGGCTTGAACACTGAAGCTTTCTTT. Its translation: CATSRDSEGLNTEAFF.